The rows below give T cell receptor beta chains drawn from one sample of a study of cytomegalovirus exposure and HLA in healthy donors. Repertoires were generated with immunoSEQ multiplex PCR, while TCRdb's copy carries only in-frame clones and drops some. The sample gives 100,000 to 120,000 clones, 78% of which show up once; about 6% is in the top ten. The source material was PBMCs. Every receptor here comes from a male donor in good health and CMV-seronegative. Both conserved end residues are part of each CDR3. A clone size is listed for some rows: how often the clone was seen (once, few, many), or a class if it is expanded.

V: TRBV11-2
size: once
CDR3: CASSLYSSYEQYF

V: TRBV2
size: few
CDR3: CASKVSTVDSPLHF

V: TRBV6-1
size: NA
CDR3: CASSEQEAGNNEQFF

V: TRBV28
size: once
CDR3: CASSLQAFYGYTF

V: TRBV27
size: NA
CDR3: CASSQGTGRETQYF

V: TRBV4-3
size: NA
CDR3: CASSRLGQDPRYF

V: TRBV5-1
size: NA
CDR3: CASSLAKASAYQETQYF

V: TRBV4-1
size: medium-sized
CDR3: CASSQGLTGGIKETQYF

V: TRBV5-4
size: NA
CDR3: CASSQIRQGDHEQYF

V: TRBV6-1
size: NA
CDR3: CASSNSGHSGEQYF

V: TRBV11-2
size: NA
CDR3: CASSPTVLFETQYF

V: TRBV28
size: NA
CDR3: CASSPLGGNKIVYGYTF

V: TRBV10-2
size: NA
CDR3: CASSDKTGGNQPQHF

V: TRBV5-1
size: NA
CDR3: CASSSGLAGNIQYF

V: TRBV7-2
size: NA
CDR3: CASSRYLGTSGRAYEQFF

V: TRBV7-9
size: NA
CDR3: CSSSIQQGVYGYTF

V: TRBV5-6
size: NA
CDR3: CASSLVGRSSYYNEQFF

V: TRBV27
size: NA
CDR3: CASSLAVTYEQYF

V: TRBV2
size: NA
CDR3: CASSSGTYSYEQYF

V: TRBV14
size: once
CDR3: CASSRRDRVWETQYF

V: TRBV4-1
size: once
CDR3: CASSQGPQSGSAKNIQYF

V: TRBV4-3
size: NA
CDR3: CASSQDTPFPLPSGRAYNEQFF

V: TRBV7-3
size: NA
CDR3: CASSSSGNTDTQYF

V: TRBV5-5
size: NA
CDR3: CASSFSLASSYNEQFF

V: TRBV15
size: NA
CDR3: CATSRLARDEQYF

V: TRBV30
size: once
CDR3: CAWIVDRGYEQYF

V: TRBV11-3
size: NA
CDR3: CASSTRWGGSLAKNIQYF

V: TRBV9
size: NA
CDR3: CASSVAPTVTEAFF

V: TRBV27
size: NA
CDR3: CASSLRGAQGEQYF

V: TRBV18
size: NA
CDR3: CASSPPGANTGELFF

V: TRBV7-9
size: few
CDR3: CASSLGPGQGTEAFF

V: TRBV11-1
size: NA
CDR3: CASSLAGPNEQFF

V: TRBV5-6
size: NA
CDR3: CASSFGDRTGELFF

V: TRBV29-1
size: NA
CDR3: CSVDGTGSSYNEQFF

V: TRBV27
size: NA
CDR3: CARNPQGTYNSPLHF

V: TRBV30
size: once
CDR3: CAWGSGGERAQHF

V: TRBV19
size: NA
CDR3: CASSTRLSGGSIYEQYF

V: TRBV27
size: NA
CDR3: CASSGLQNEQFF

V: TRBV9
size: NA
CDR3: CASSPTGYTEAFF

V: TRBV6-1
size: NA
CDR3: CASSDRRDRNF

V: TRBV2
size: NA
CDR3: CASSEEALANTGELFF

V: TRBV7-9
size: NA
CDR3: CASSLGGLPYEQYF

V: TRBV9
size: few
CDR3: CASSKQRSPGTDTQYF

V: TRBV19
size: NA
CDR3: CASSIDQGLNYGYTF

V: TRBV30
size: NA
CDR3: CAGGTSSREQFF

V: TRBV7-9
size: NA
CDR3: CASSLSGSSYNEQFF

V: TRBV27
size: NA
CDR3: CASRGDSYEQYF

V: TRBV10-3
size: NA
CDR3: CAISESEKWTGATDTQYF